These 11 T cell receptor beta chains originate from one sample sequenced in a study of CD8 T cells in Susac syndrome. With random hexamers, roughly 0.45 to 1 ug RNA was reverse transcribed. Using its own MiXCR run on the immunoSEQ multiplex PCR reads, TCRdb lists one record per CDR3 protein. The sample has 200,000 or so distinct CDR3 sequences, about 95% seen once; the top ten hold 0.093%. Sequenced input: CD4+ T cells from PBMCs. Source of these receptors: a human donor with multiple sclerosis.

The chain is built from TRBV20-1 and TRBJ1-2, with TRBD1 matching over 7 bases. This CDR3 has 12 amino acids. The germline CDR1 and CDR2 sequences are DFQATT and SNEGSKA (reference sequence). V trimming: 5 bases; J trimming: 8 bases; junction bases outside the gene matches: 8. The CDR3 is CSADRQGGGYTF. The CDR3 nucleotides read TGCAGTGCTGATCGACAGGGCGGAGGCTACACCTTC.

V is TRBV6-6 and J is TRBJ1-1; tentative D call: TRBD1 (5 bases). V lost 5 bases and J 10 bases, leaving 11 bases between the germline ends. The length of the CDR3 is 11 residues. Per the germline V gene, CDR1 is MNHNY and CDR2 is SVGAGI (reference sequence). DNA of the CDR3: TGTGCCAGCAGTCCGGGACGGGTAGCTTTCTTT. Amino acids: CASSPGRVAFF.

CDR3 amino acids: CASSPGAGTDTQYF. Here the CDR3 DNA reads TGTGCCAGCTCACCAGGGGCGGGCACAGATACGCAGTATTTT. The J gene is TRBJ2-3, the V gene TRBV18, with D possibly matching TRBD1 (5 bases). The V gene lost 2 bases and the J gene lost 1 base, with 7 bases spanning the gap. The CDR3 contains 14 residues. Germline V lookup: CDR1 KGHSH, CDR2 LQKENI.

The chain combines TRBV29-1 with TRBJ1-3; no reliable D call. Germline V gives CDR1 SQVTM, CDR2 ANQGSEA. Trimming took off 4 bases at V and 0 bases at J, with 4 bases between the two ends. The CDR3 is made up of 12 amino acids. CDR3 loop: CSVVSSGNTIYF. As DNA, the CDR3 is TGCAGCGTTGTGAGCTCTGGAAACACCATATATTTT.

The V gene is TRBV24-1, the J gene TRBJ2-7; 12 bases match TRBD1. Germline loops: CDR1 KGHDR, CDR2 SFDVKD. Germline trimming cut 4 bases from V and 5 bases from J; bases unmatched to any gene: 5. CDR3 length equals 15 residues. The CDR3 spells CATSDPGTGGDEQYF. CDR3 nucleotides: TGTGCCACCAGTGACCCCGGGACAGGGGGCGACGAGCAGTACTTC.

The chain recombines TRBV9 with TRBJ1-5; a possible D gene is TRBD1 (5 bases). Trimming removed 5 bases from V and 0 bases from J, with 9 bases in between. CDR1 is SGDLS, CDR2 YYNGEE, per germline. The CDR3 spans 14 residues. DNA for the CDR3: TGTGCCAGCAGTAGGGGTTATAGCAATCAGCCCCAGCATTTT. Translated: CASSRGYSNQPQHF.

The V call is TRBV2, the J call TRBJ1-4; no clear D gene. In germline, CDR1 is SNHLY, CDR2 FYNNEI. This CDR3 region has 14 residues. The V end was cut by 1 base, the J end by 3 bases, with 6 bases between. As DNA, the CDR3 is TGTGCCAGCAGTGAAGGGGAGGCTAATGAAAAACTGTTTTTT. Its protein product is CASSEGEANEKLFF.

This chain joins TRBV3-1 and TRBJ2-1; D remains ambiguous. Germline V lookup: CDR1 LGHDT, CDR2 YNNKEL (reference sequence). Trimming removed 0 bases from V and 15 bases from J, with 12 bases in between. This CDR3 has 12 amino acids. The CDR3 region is CASSQEGPSLFF. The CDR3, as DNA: TGTGCCAGCAGCCAAGAGGGCCCCAGCCTGTTCTTC.

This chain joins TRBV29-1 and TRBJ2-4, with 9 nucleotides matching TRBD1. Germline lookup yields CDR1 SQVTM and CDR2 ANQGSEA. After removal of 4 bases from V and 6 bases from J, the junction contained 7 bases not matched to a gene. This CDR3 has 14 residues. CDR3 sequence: CSVAPGQGRNIQYF. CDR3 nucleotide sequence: TGCAGCGTTGCCCCGGGACAGGGCAGAAACATTCAGTACTTC. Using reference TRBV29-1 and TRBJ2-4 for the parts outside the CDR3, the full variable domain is SAVISQKPSRDICQRGTSLTIQCQVDSQVTMMFWYRQQPGQSLTLIATANQGSEATYESGFVIDKFPISRPNLTFSTLTVSNMSPEDSSIYLCSVAPGQGRNIQYFGAGTRLSVL.

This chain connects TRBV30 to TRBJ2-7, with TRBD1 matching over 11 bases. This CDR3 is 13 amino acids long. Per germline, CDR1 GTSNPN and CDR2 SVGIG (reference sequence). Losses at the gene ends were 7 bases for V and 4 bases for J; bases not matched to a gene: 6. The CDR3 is CASTGTGGYEQYF. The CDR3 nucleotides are TGTGCCTCTACGGGGACAGGGGGTTACGAGCAGTACTTC.

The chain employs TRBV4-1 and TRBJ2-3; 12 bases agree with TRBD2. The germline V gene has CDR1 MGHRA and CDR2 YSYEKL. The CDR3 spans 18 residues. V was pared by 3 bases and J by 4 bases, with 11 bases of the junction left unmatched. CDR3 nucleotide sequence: TGCGCCAGCAGCCACGTCCGGCTAGCGGGGGGGCCGGCAGATACGCAGTATTTT. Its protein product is CASSHVRLAGGPADTQYF.